The T cell receptor beta chain described here comes from a study of blood T cells in healthy people across ages. A few counts support this clonotype. What it binds is not known. Findings of the study overall: Without sorted subsets, naive and antigen-experienced compartments could not be conclusively compared. Estimates of diversity drawn from one million T cells were considered underestimates. Significant beta diversity loss was already apparent by age roughly 40, declining roughly linearly.

The second PCR ran roughly 7 to 12 cycles with a sample-barcoded 5' primer and J-beta primers. MiXCR, run by TCRdb on the 5' RACE reads, gives a single entry per CDR3 protein. The sample consists of around 1,000,000 distinct CDR3 sequences, 35% to 40% of them appearing once. Extraction yielded at least 5 micrograms of total RNA per sample. In germline, CDR1 is LGHDT, CDR2 YNNKEL (reference sequence). Trimming at V came to 5 bases and at J to 4 bases, leaving 7 bases not matched to a gene. This CDR3 region has 14 residues. The rearrangement links TRBV3-1 to TRBJ1-2; 7 bases line up with TRBD1. Material: blood. This receptor was obtained from a man between 18 and 29 years old in good health. The CDR3 here is CASSYEQGTYGYTF. As DNA, the CDR3 is TGTGCCAGCAGCTATGAACAGGGGACCTATGGCTACACCTTC.